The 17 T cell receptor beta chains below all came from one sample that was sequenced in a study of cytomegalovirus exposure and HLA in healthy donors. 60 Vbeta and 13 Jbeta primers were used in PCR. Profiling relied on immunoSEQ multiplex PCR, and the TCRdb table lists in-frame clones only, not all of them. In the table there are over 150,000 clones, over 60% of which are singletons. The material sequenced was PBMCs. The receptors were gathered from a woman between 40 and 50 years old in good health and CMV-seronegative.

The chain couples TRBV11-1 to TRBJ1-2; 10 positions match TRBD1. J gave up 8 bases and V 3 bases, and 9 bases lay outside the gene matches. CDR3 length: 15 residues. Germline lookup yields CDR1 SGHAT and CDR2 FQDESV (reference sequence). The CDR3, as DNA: TGTGCCAGCAGCTTGGGACAGGGGATGGGGCGAGGCTACACCTTC. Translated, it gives CASSLGQGMGRGYTF.

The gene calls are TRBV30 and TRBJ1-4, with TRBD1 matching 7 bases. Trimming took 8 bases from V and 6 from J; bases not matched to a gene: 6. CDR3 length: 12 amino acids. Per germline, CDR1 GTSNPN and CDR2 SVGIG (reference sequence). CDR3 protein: CALQGLDEKLFF. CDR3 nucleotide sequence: TGTGCCCTACAGGGGTTGGATGAAAAACTGTTTTTT.

The CDR3 sequence: CAWRPGAFTDTQYF. CDR3 coding DNA: TGTGCCTGGAGACCGGGAGCCTTCACAGATACGCAGTATTTT. This chain joins TRBV30 and TRBJ2-3; perhaps TRBD2 as D (6 bases). Germline V lookup: CDR1 GTSNPN, CDR2 SVGIG (reference sequence). This CDR3 is built from 14 residues. Trimming shortened V by 3 bases and J by 2 bases, and 12 bases separated the two germline ends.

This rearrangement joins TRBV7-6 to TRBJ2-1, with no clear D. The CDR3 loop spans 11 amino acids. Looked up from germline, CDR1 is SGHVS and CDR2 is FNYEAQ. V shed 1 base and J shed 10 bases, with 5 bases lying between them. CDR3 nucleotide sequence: TGTGCCAGCAGCTTAGAGGAGGAGCAGTTCTTC. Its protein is CASSLEEEQFF.

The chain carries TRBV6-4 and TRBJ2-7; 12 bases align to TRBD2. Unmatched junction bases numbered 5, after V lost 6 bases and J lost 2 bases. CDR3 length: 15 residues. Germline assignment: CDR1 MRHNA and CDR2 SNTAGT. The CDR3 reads CASSSGTSGPYEQYF. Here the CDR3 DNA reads TGTGCCAGCAGCTCCGGGACTAGCGGGCCCTACGAGCAGTACTTC.

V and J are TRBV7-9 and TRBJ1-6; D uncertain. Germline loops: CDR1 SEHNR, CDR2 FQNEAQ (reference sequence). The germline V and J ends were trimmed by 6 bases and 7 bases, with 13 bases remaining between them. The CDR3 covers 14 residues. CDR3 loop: CASSGLLGNSPLHF. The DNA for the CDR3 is TGTGCCAGCAGTGGGCTTCTGGGCAATTCACCCCTCCACTTT.

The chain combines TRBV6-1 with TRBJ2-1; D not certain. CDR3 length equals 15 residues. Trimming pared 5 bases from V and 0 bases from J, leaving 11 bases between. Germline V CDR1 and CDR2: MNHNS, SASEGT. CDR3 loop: CASSTASLSYNEQFF. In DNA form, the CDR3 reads TGTGCCAGCAGTACAGCTTCTCTCTCCTACAATGAGCAGTTCTTC.

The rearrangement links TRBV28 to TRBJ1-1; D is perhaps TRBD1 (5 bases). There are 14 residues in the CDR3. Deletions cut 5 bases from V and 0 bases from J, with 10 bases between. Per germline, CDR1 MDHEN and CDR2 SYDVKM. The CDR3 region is CASSPRQLNTEAFF. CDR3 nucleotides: TGTGCCAGCAGTCCACGACAGCTGAACACTGAAGCTTTCTTT. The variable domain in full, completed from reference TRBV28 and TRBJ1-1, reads DVKVTQSSRYLVKRTGEKVFLECVQDMDHENMFWYRQDPGLGLRLIYFSYDVKMKEKGDIPEGYSVSREKKERFSLILESASTNQTSMYLCASSPRQLNTEAFFGQGTRLTVV.

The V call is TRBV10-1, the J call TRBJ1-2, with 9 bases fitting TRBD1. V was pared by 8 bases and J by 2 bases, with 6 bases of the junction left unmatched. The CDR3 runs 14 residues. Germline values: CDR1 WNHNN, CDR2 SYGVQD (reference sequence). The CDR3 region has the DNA TGCGCCAGCGCCCCGGGACAGGGAAACTATGGCTACACCTTC. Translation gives CASAPGQGNYGYTF.

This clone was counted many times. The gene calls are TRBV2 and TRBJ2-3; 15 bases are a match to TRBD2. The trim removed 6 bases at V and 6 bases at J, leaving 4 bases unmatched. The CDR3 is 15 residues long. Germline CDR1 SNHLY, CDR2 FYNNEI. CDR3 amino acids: CASRWTSGGEDTQYF. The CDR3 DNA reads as TGTGCCAGCAGATGGACTAGCGGGGGGGAGGATACGCAGTATTTT.

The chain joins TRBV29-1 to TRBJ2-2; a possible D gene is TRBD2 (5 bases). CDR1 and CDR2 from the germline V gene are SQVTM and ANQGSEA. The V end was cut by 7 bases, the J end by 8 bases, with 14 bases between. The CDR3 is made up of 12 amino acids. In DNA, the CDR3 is TGCAGCGCTCCCGCGGGCCGAGGGGAGCTGTTTTTT. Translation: CSAPAGRGELFF.

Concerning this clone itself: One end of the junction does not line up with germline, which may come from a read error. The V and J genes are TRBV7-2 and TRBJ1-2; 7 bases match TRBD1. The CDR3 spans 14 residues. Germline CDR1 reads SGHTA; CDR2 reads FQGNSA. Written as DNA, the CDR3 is TGTGCCAGCAGCCTAGCAGGGGGAAACTATGGCTACACCTTC. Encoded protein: CASSLAGGNYGYTF.

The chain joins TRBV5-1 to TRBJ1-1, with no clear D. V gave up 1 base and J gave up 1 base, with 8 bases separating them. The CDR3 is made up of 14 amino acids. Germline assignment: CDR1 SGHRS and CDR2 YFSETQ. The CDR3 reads CASSLLSKNTEAFF. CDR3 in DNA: TGCGCCAGCAGCTTGCTCAGTAAGAACACTGAAGCTTTCTTT.

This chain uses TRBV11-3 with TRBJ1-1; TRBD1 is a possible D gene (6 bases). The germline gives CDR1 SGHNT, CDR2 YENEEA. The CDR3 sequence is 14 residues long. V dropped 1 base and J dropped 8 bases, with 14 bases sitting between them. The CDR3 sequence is CASSLASGQGEAFF. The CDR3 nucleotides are TGTGCCAGCAGCTTAGCAAGTGGTCAGGGGGAAGCTTTCTTT.

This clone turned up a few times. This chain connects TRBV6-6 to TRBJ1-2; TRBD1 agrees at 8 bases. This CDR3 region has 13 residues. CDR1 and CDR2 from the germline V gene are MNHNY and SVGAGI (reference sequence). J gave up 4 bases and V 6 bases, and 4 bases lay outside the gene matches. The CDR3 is CASRAGGAYGYTF. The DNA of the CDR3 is TGTGCCAGCAGGGCAGGGGGCGCCTATGGCTACACCTTC.

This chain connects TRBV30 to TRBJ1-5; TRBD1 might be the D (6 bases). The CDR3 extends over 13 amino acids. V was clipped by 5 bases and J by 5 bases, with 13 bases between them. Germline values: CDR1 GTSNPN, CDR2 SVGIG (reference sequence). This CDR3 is CAWGTGLDQPQHF. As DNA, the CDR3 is TGTGCCTGGGGAACAGGGTTGGATCAGCCCCAGCATTTT.

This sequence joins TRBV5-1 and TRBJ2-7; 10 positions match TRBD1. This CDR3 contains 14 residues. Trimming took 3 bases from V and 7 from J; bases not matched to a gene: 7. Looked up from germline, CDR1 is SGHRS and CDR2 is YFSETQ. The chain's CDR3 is CASSWGTGVGEQYF. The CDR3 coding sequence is TGCGCCAGCAGCTGGGGGACAGGGGTTGGGGAGCAGTACTTC.